The clone carrying this TCR beta chain was seen a handful of times. Its target is not known. These data come from a study of T cells in narcolepsy. General study results and limits: Same-patient CSF and blood CD4+ T cell clonotypes included HCRT-specific and TRIB2-specific autoreactive ones.

V lost 4 bases and J lost 9, with 7 bases in between. The CDR3 is 11 residues long. Germline V gene data show CDR1 as SGHTA and CDR2 as FQGTGA. Libraries were prepared by immunoSEQ multiplex PCR; TCRdb keeps only in-frame clonotypes and omits some of them. The repertoire has about 35,000 clones, approximately 80% of them found once; the top ten carry 1% to 1.2%. The sequencing input was memory (CD45RA-) CD4+ T cells from blood. V and J are TRBV7-3 and TRBJ2-1; maybe TRBD1 (5 bases). This receptor was obtained from a human donor in good health. The DNA of the CDR3 is TGTGCCAGCAGCTCCCAGGGTGAGCAGTTCTTC. Translating it yields CASSSQGEQFF.